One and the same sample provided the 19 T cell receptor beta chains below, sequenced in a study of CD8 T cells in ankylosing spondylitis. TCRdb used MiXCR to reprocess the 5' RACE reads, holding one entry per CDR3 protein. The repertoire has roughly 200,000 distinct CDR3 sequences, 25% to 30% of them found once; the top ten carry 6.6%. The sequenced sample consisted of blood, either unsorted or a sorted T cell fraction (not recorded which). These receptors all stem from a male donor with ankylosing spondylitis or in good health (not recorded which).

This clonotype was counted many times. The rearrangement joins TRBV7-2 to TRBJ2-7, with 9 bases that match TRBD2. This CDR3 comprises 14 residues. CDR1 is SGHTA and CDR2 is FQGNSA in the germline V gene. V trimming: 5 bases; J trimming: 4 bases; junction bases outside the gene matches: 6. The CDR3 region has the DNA TGTGCCAGCAGCGTACAAGCGGGAGGATACGAGCAGTACTTC. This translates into CASSVQAGGYEQYF.

The CDR3 loop reads CASSPTGGNEQFF. For the CDR3, the DNA is TGTGCCAGCTCACCAACAGGGGGCAATGAGCAGTTCTTC. The chain uses TRBV18 and TRBJ2-1, with 8 bases fitting TRBD1. This CDR3 has 13 residues. The germline CDR1 and CDR2 sequences are KGHSH and LQKENI. J was trimmed by 6 bases and V by 2 bases; bases with no gene match: 0. The full variable domain, with the rest looked up from reference TRBV18 and TRBJ2-1, is NAGVMQNPRHLVRRRGQEARLRCSPMKGHSHVYWYRQLPEEGLKFMVYLQKENIIDESGMPKERFSAEFPKEGPSILRIQQVVRGDSAAYFCASSPTGGNEQFFGPGTRLTVL.

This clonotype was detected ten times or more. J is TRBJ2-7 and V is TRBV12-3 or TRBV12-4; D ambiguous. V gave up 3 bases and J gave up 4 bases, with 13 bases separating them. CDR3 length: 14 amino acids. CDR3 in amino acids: CASSLGFMGYEQYF. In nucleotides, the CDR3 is TGTGCCAGCAGTTTGGGTTTTATGGGTTACGAGCAGTACTTC.

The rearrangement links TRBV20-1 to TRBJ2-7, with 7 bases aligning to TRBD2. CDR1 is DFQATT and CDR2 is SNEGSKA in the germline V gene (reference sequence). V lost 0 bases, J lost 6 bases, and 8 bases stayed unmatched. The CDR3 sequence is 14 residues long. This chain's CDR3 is CSAREGTTSGEQYF. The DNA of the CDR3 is TGCAGTGCTAGAGAAGGGACTACTTCAGGCGAGCAGTACTTC.

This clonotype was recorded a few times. CDR3 sequence: CASSMGTGYYQPQHF. The CDR3 DNA is TGTGCCAGCAGTATGGGGACAGGGTATTACCAGCCCCAGCATTTT. The chain joins TRBV2 to TRBJ1-5; the match to TRBD1 covers 9 bases. The length of the CDR3 is 15 residues. V was pared by 5 bases and J by 7 bases, with 9 bases of the junction left unmatched. Germline lookup yields CDR1 SNHLY and CDR2 FYNNEI.

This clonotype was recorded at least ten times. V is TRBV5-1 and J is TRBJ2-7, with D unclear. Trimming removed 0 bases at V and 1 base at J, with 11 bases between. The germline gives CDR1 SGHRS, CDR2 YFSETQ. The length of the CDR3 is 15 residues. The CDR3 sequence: CASSLAEAVSYEQYF. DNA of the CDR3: TGCGCCAGCAGCTTGGCCGAGGCGGTTTCCTACGAGCAGTACTTC.

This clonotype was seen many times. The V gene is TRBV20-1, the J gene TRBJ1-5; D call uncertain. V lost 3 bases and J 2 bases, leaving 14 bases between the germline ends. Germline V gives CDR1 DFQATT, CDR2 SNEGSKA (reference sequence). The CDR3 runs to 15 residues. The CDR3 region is CSASSGYIGNQPQHF. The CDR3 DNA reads TGCAGTGCTAGCTCCGGATACATAGGCAATCAGCCCCAGCATTTT.

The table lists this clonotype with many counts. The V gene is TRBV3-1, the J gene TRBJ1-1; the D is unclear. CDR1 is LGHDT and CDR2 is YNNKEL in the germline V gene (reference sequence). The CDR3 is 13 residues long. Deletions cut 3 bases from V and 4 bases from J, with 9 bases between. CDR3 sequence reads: CASSQVVGTEAFF. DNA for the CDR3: TGTGCCAGCAGCCAGGTAGTTGGCACTGAAGCTTTCTTT. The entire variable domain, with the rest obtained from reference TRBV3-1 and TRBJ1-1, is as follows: DTAVSQTPKYLVTQMGNDKSIKCEQNLGHDTMYWYKQDSKKFLKIMFSYNNKELIINETVPNRFSPKSPDKAHLNLHINSLELGDSAVYFCASSQVVGTEAFFGQGTRLTVV.

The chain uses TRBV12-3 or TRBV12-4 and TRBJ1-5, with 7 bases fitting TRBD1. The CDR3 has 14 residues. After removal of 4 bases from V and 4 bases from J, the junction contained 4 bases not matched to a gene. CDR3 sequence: CASSSGQANQPQHF. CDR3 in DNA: TGTGCCAGCAGTTCTGGACAGGCTAATCAGCCCCAGCATTTT.

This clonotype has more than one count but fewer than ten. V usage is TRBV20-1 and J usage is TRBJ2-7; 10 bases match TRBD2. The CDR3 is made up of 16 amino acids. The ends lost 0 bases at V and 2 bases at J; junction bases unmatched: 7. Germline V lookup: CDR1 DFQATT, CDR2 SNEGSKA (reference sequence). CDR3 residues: CSARDSSGSGTYEQYF. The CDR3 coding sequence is TGCAGTGCTAGAGACTCTAGCGGGAGTGGGACCTACGAGCAGTACTTC.

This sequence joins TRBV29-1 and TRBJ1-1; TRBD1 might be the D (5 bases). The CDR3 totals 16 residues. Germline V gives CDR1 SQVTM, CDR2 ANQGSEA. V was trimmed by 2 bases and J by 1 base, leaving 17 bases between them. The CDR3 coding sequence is TGCAGCGTTGAAAACTCGGGGCCTCGGTCGAACACTGAAGCTTTCTTT. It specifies CSVENSGPRSNTEAFF.

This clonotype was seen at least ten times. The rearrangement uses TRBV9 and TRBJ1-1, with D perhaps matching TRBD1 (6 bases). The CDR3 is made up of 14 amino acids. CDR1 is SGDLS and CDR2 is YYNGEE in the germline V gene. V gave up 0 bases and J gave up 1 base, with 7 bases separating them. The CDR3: CASSVEGGNTEAFF. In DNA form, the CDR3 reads TGTGCCAGCAGCGTAGAGGGGGGGAACACTGAAGCTTTCTTT.

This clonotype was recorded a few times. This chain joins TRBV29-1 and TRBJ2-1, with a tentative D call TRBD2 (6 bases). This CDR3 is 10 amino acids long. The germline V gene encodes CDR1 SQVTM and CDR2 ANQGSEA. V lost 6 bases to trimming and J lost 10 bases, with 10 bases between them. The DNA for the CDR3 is TGCAGCGTCGTCAGCGGGGAGCAGTTCTTC. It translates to CSVVSGEQFF.

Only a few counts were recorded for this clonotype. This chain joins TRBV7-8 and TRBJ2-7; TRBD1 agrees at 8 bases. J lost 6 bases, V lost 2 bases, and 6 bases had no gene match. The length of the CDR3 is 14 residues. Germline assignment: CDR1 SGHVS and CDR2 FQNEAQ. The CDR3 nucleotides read TGTGCCAGCAGCTTATTCGGACAGGGAGCCGAGCAGTACTTC. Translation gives CASSLFGQGAEQYF. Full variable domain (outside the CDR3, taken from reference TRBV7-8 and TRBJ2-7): GAGVSQSPRYKVAKRGQDVALRCDPISGHVSLFWYQQALGQGPEFLTYFQNEAQLDKSGLPSDRFFAERPEGSVSTLKIQRTQQEDSAVYLCASSLFGQGAEQYFGPGTRLTVT.

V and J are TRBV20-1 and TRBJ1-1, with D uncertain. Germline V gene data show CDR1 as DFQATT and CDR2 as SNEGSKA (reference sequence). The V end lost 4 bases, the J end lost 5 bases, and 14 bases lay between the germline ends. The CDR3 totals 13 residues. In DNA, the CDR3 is TGCAGTGCTACGTTAAGACCGGGGACTGAAGCTTTCTTT. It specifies CSATLRPGTEAFF.

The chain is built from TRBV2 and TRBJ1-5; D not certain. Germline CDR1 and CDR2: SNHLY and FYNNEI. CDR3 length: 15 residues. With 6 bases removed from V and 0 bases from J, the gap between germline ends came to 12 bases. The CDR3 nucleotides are TGTGCCAGCAGCTACAGTGATGGTAGCAATCAGCCCCAGCATTTT. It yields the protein CASSYSDGSNQPQHF.

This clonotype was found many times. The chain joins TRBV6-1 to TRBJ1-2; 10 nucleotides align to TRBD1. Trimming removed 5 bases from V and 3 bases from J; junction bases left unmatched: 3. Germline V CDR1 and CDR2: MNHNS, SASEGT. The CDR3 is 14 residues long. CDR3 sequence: CASSRTGGDYGYTF. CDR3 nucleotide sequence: TGTGCCAGCAGTCGGACAGGGGGGGACTATGGCTACACCTTC.

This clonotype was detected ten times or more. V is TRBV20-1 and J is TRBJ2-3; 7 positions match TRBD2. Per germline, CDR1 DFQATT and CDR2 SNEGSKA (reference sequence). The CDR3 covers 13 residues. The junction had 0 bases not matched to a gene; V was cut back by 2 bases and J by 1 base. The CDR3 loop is CSARLAGTDTQYF. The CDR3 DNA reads TGCAGTGCTAGACTAGCGGGCACAGATACGCAGTATTTT.

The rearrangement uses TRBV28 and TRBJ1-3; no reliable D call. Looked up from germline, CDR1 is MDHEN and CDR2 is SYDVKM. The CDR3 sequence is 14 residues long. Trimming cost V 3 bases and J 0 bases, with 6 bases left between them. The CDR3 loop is CASSFRSSGNTIYF. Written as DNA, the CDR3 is TGTGCCAGCAGTTTTAGGAGCTCTGGAAACACCATATATTTT.